This record concerns one TCR beta chain sequence. Repertoires were generated with immunoSEQ multiplex PCR, while TCRdb's copy carries only in-frame clones and drops some. This sample carries some 14,000 clones, 80% to 85% of them seen once, and the ten largest clones take 22%. The record originates from a study of blood T cell repertoires in COVID-19. Background on the study: Researchers got acute and convalescent COVID-19 samples from the United States, Italy and Spain.

Germline CDR1 SGHNT, CDR2 YENEEA. The CDR3 runs to 18 residues. With 8 bases clipped from V and 3 bases from J, the junction kept 16 bases outside the gene matches. The sample consisted of peripheral blood. This chain connects TRBV11-3 to TRBJ2-2, with 9 positions matching TRBD2. The receptor's source is a man at least 80 years old with active or convalescent COVID-19. The CDR3 protein is CASGSDLVLAGHTGELFF. The CDR3 DNA sequence: TGTGCCAGCGGATCCGACCTCGTCCTAGCGGGACACACCGGGGAGCTGTTTTTT.